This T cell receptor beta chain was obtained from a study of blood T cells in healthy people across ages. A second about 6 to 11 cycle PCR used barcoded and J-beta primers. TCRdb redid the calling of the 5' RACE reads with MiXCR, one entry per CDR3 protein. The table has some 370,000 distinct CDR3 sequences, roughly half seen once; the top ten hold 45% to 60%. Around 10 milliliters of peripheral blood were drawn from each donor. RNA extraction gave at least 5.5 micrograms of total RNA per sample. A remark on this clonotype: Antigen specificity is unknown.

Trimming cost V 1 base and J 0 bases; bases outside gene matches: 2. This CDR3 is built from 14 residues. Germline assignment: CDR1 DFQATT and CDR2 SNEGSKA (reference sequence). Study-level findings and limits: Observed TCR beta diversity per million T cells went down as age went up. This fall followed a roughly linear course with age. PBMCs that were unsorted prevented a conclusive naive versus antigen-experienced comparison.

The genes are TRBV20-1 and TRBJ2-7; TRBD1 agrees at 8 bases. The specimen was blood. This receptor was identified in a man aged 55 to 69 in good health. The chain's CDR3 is CSARAGQGSYEQYF. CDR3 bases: TGCAGTGCTAGAGCCGGACAGGGCTCCTACGAGCAGTACTTC.